This T cell receptor beta chain was recovered during a study of cytomegalovirus exposure and HLA in healthy donors. Germline lookup yields CDR1 MNHEY and CDR2 SVGAGI. Trimming removed 6 bases from V and 1 base from J, with 9 bases in between. This CDR3 is built from 13 residues. Study-wide results and limits: In a later analysis, DRB1 alleles had the most associated TCRs; HLA-C alleles the fewest. Reportedly, cytomegalovirus status was diagnosed with high sensitivity and specificity. Researchers reported in a later analysis that a missense DCLRE1C variant was tied to TCR beta V- and J-gene trimming.

PCR employed 60 Vbeta and 13 Jbeta primers. Sequenced by immunoSEQ multiplex PCR; TCRdb stores in-frame clones only, minus some. Found here are 65,000 to 90,000 clones, around 75% of them singletons; the top ten hold roughly an eighth. In the case of this clone: Its target is not known.

Sequencing input: PBMCs. This TCR was sampled from a man aged 65 to 85 in good health and CMV-seronegative. The rearrangement uses TRBV6-5 and TRBJ1-1; D is unresolved. The CDR3: CASRPTRNTEAFF. The CDR3 DNA is TGTGCCAGCAGACCCACACGGAACACTGAAGCTTTCTTT.